Each of the 19 T cell receptor beta chains below was sequenced from the same sample in a study of shared clonotypes between healthy human individuals. The table came from immunoSEQ multiplex PCR; TCRdb's copy has only in-frame clones and leaves some out. Of under 600,000 clones listed, 90% to 96% are singletons. Sequencing used naive CD4+ T cells sorted from blood. Subset here: CD45RA+ positively selected. The receptors derive from a woman aged 25 to 39 in good health.

The chain recombines TRBV28 with TRBJ2-7; 11 bases align to TRBD1. This CDR3 comprises 15 residues. V was clipped by 5 bases and J by 5 bases; unmatched bases: 8. Germline V CDR1 and CDR2: MDHEN, SYDVKM. The CDR3 spells CASSPWDRGAHEQYF. DNA of the CDR3: TGTGCCAGCAGTCCTTGGGACAGGGGGGCCCACGAGCAGTACTTC.

The chain carries TRBV7-8 and TRBJ2-1; the D gene is possibly TRBD2 (6 bases). The germline gives CDR1 SGHVS, CDR2 FQNEAQ. The germline V and J ends were trimmed by 0 bases and 8 bases, with 14 bases remaining between them. This CDR3 spans 15 amino acids. This chain's CDR3 is CASSLARLDADEQFF. CDR3 nucleotide sequence: TGTGCCAGCAGCTTAGCACGACTAGACGCAGATGAGCAGTTCTTC.

The J gene is TRBJ2-6, the V gene TRBV19; tentatively, D is TRBD2 (5 bases). V was pared by 8 bases and J by 7 bases, with 12 bases between. The CDR3 runs 13 residues. Germline V CDR1 and CDR2: LNHDA, SQIVND (reference sequence). The chain's CDR3 is CASGGLGANVLTF. The CDR3 DNA follows: TGTGCCAGTGGAGGACTGGGAGCCAACGTCCTGACTTTC.

This clone was counted a single time. This chain links TRBV7-9 with TRBJ2-3, with 14 bases identical to TRBD2. The germline CDR1 and CDR2 sequences are SEHNR and FQNEAQ (reference sequence). The CDR3 extends over 17 amino acids. Germline trimming cut 10 bases from V and 0 bases from J; bases unmatched to any gene: 9. CDR3 sequence (DNA): TGTGCCATTCCCGGGACTAGCGGGAGCTACAGCACAGATACGCAGTATTTT. The encoded protein is CAIPGTSGSYSTDTQYF.

The chain employs TRBV2 and TRBJ1-2; no clear D gene. The CDR3 length is 12 residues. Germline loops: CDR1 SNHLY, CDR2 FYNNEI. Trimming shortened V by 2 bases and J by 7 bases, and 8 bases separated the two germline ends. CDR3 bases: TGTGCCAGCAGTGAACCCCGGGGTGGCTACACCTTC. This sequence encodes CASSEPRGGYTF.

The chain is built from TRBV30 and TRBJ2-2, with 7 bases lining up with TRBD2. Trimming cost V 0 bases and J 4 bases; bases outside gene matches: 2. CDR3 size: 14 residues. Germline V gene lookup returns CDR1 GTSNPN and CDR2 SVGIG (reference sequence). The CDR3 nucleotides are TGTGCCTGGAGTGTAGGCGGGAGCACCGGGGAGCTGTTTTTT. Its translation: CAWSVGGSTGELFF.

The chain couples TRBV7-9 to TRBJ1-4; D not certain. V shed 3 bases and J shed 4 bases, with 15 bases lying between them. The CDR3 covers 16 residues. Looked up from germline, CDR1 is SEHNR and CDR2 is FQNEAQ (reference sequence). CDR3: CASSLAPVRDNEKLFF. CDR3 nucleotides: TGTGCCAGCAGCTTGGCGCCGGTTCGGGATAATGAAAAACTGTTTTTT.

This chain joins TRBV28 and TRBJ1-1; the D is unclear. Trimming pared 4 bases from V and 7 bases from J, leaving 13 bases between. Germline loops: CDR1 MDHEN, CDR2 SYDVKM. This CDR3 contains 13 residues. The CDR3 protein is CASSSQTDLEAFF. In nucleotides, the CDR3 is TGTGCCAGCAGTTCCCAGACCGACCTTGAAGCTTTCTTT.

This chain links TRBV28 with TRBJ1-1; no clear D. The germline V and J ends were trimmed by 3 bases and 4 bases, with 9 bases remaining between them. The CDR3 is 13 amino acids. Germline V gene sequence: CDR1 MDHEN, CDR2 SYDVKM. The CDR3 DNA sequence: TGTGCCAGCAGTTTCAGGAAGGTCACTGAAGCTTTCTTT. Its translation is CASSFRKVTEAFF.

This chain uses TRBV6-1 with TRBJ2-1; TRBD2 aligns across 12 bases. This CDR3 contains 15 residues. Germline V gene data show CDR1 as MNHNS and CDR2 as SASEGT. V lost 6 bases, J lost 6 bases, and 6 bases stayed unmatched. The CDR3 DNA is TGTGCCAGCAGGGGAGGACTAGCGGGGCTCAATGAGCAGTTCTTC. It is translated as CASRGGLAGLNEQFF.

This chain uses TRBV11-2 with TRBJ2-7, with 7 bases that match TRBD2. Germline V gene sequence: CDR1 SGHAT, CDR2 FQNNGV. The CDR3 runs 15 residues. With V trimmed by 5 bases and J by 1 base, 8 bases remained unmatched. CDR3 in amino acids: CASSPRRGGSYEQYF. The CDR3 DNA sequence: TGTGCCAGCAGCCCCCGGAGGGGAGGGTCCTACGAGCAGTACTTC.

The count of this clone is one. The rearrangement uses TRBV28 and TRBJ2-7; 8 bases map to TRBD1. Unmatched junction bases numbered 2, after V lost 5 bases and J lost 2 bases. Germline V CDR1 and CDR2: MDHEN, SYDVKM. The CDR3 contains 13 residues. The CDR3 sequence is CASSKDRAYEQYF. The CDR3 coding sequence is TGTGCCAGCAGTAAGGACAGGGCCTACGAGCAGTACTTC.

V usage is TRBV25-1 and J usage is TRBJ1-1, with TRBD1 matching over 10 bases. V gave up 5 bases and J gave up 1 base; unmatched junction bases: 4. Germline assignment: CDR1 MGHDK and CDR2 SYGVNS. CDR3 length: 15 amino acids. CDR3 DNA: TGTGCCAGCAGTCCGACAGGGGGCGGGAACACTGAAGCTTTCTTT. Encoded protein: CASSPTGGGNTEAFF.

This clone was recorded once. The J gene is TRBJ1-5, the V gene TRBV28; TRBD1 matches 7 bases. Germline lookup yields CDR1 MDHEN and CDR2 SYDVKM. The ends lost 6 bases at V and 3 bases at J; junction bases unmatched: 11. This CDR3 spans 16 amino acids. CDR3 nucleotide sequence: TGTGCCAGCAGCAAACAGGGGATGTATAACAATCAGCCCCAGCATTTT. Protein sequence: CASSKQGMYNNQPQHF.

This chain uses TRBV27 with TRBJ2-5; weak D call: TRBD2 (6 bases). The assigned J gene may be wrong: the sequence end matches TRBJ2-7 better. The CDR3 has 13 residues. In germline, CDR1 is MNHEY, CDR2 SMNVEV (reference sequence). The CDR3 spells CASSPVAGSEQYF. The CDR3 nucleotides are TGTGCCAGCAGTCCCGTTGCGGGAAGCGAGCAGTACTTC.

The chain carries TRBV18 and TRBJ1-2; D might be TRBD1 (5 bases). In germline, CDR1 is KGHSH, CDR2 LQKENI. The CDR3 runs to 14 residues. V lost 3 bases and J 4 bases, leaving 12 bases between the germline ends. The CDR3 DNA reads as TGTGCCAGCTCACCCCCGGGACCGGTCTATGGCTACACCTTC. Amino acid sequence: CASSPPGPVYGYTF.

The chain carries TRBV7-2 and TRBJ1-1; 9 bases fit TRBD1. Trimming removed 1 base from V and 4 bases from J; junction bases left unmatched: 4. This CDR3 region has 15 residues. Germline loops: CDR1 SGHTA, CDR2 FQGNSA. CDR3 DNA: TGTGCCAGCAGCTTAGGGACAGGGGTGACCACTGAAGCTTTCTTT. This gives the protein CASSLGTGVTTEAFF.

This sequence joins TRBV30 and TRBJ2-7, with no clear D. CDR1 and CDR2 from the germline V gene are GTSNPN and SVGIG (reference sequence). CDR3 length: 12 residues. V lost 0 bases, J lost 4 bases, and 7 bases lay in between. The CDR3 DNA reads TGTGCCTGGAGTGTAAGTAGTTACGAGCAGTACTTC. It specifies CAWSVSSYEQYF.

This clone was seen once. This chain uses TRBV5-6 with TRBJ2-7; D not certain. The CDR3 has 14 residues. V lost 4 bases and J 4 bases, leaving 15 bases between the germline ends. Germline V gene lookup returns CDR1 SGHDT and CDR2 YYEEEE. CDR3 sequence reads: CASSASGLGYEQYF. The CDR3 DNA reads as TGTGCCAGCAGCGCCTCAGGTCTTGGATACGAGCAGTACTTC.